This T cell receptor (beta chain) was obtained from a study of cytomegalovirus exposure and HLA in healthy donors (dated by TCRdb to the late 2010s). In the study overall: According to a later analysis, one platform produced both the roughly 110 validation repertoires and the approximately 670 repertoires of the first cohort. The study was designed to test whether signatures of past pathogen exposure could be identified by cataloging public T cell receptors. In addition to the first cohort of approximately 670 subjects, a separate validation cohort of approximately 120 different subjects was used. The study combined high-throughput TCR immunosequencing, statistical association of individual TCRs with disease status, and machine learning to predict cytomegalovirus infection status. Overall study outcomes, separate from this receptor: A few of the identified cytomegalovirus-associated TCR beta chains were confirmed in vitro to be specific for cytomegalovirus antigens. Subsequent analysis determined that TCRs grouped into clusters in the first cohort also showed a tendency toward co-occurrence across the 130 or so validation repertoires, and about 93% of cluster scores exceeded 0. Across donors, most TCR sequences were observed very rarely, whereas some public TCRs were present in many individuals. A later analysis lacked HLA typing for the validation cohort, so it scored co-occurrence in that cohort across all 120 or so repertoires. In both the original and validation cohorts, the classifier was reported to diagnose cytomegalovirus status with high specificity and sensitivity. The study gave a list of around 170 TCR beta chains associated with cytomegalovirus. According to the authors, the approach could potentially be generalized to other disease states and immunological phenotypes.

The CDR3 covers 15 residues, taking in both the cysteine and the phenylalanine. CDR3 DNA is the only sequence kept; it has 45 bases, read in frame from the first base. CDR1 MNHEY and CDR2 SVGAGI were looked up in the germline V gene. V is pruned by 7 bases and J by 3 bases, leaving 8 bases of the junction without a gene match. The library came from the immunoSEQ multiplex PCR assay. As for how the authors treated the data: A statistical classification framework was built to diagnose cytomegalovirus status from the catalog of TCR beta chain sequences. Imported from immuneACCESS, the table was reduced by TCRdb to in-frame sequences with V and J called. These copies leave out some clones; in studies compared against another copy, an unresolved V gene accounts for under half, and the cause of the remainder is not known. Clone size and V and J calls were adopted from that table, with D and trimming inferred from the DNA. The sample includes under 150,000 clones, with approximately 87% observed a single time. 2.5% to 3.5% of the sample belongs to the ten largest clones.

Notes on this clone: Its antigen remains unidentified. No per-base quality is available; no much larger clone lies one base away.

Separate from the approximately 700-subject first cohort, the validation cohort of more than 90 subjects was the group to which the donors belonged. The sequence was obtained from a man between 18 and 35 years old in good health and CMV-seronegative. Sequencing used PBMCs. The rearranged segments are TRBV6-5 and TRBJ2-7; 11 central bases correspond to TRBD1. The nucleotides are TGTGCCAGCACCGAGGGCGGGACAGGGGGCTACGAGCAGTACTTC. Its product reads: CASTEGGTGGYEQYF.